The sequence of this T cell receptor (beta chain) was determined in a study of blood T cell repertoires in COVID-19. The sample holds a few counts of this clone. This CDR3 is built from 14 residues. Germline lookup yields CDR1 WSHSY and CDR2 SAAADI. V shed 7 bases, J shed 2 bases, and the junction held 6 bases outside the gene matches. Only in-frame clones appear in the TCRdb table, and some are missing; sequencing was by immunoSEQ multiplex PCR. Here the sample spans around 220,000 clones, 80% to 85% being singletons. The source of this sequence is a woman over 75 with COVID-19, enrolled during active disease. The J gene is TRBJ1-2, the V gene TRBV10-2, with 8 bases matching TRBD1. Sequencing used peripheral blood. CDR3 protein: CASNDRGGNYGYTF. CDR3 nucleotide sequence: TGCGCCAGCAATGACAGGGGTGGGAACTATGGCTACACCTTC.